The rows below give T cell receptor beta chains drawn from one sample of a study of blood T cells in healthy people across ages. TCRdb analysed the 5' RACE reads with MiXCR anew, one entry per CDR3 protein. This sample has 1,300,000 or so distinct CDR3 sequences, with approximately 59% found just once. The sample was blood. These receptors all come from a man aged 18-30 years in good health. The CDR3 runs from the conserved cysteine through the conserved F or W. A D gene is named only where the DNA matches it firmly. The listing skips clone size in some rows; elsewhere it reads once, few, many or a size class.

v_call: TRBV10-1; cdr3_length: 13; clone_size: .; d_call: .; j_call: TRBJ2-1; cdr3_aa: CASSVLAWNEQFF; cdr3_nt: TGCGCCAGCAGTGTACTAGCCTGGAATGAGCAGTTCTTC
v_call: TRBV29-1; cdr3_length: 13; clone_size: few; d_call: .; j_call: TRBJ1-2; cdr3_aa: CSVRVDASYGYTF; cdr3_nt: TGCAGCGTGAGGGTTGACGCTAGCTATGGCTACACCTTC
v_call: TRBV25-1; cdr3_length: 17; clone_size: .; d_call: TRBD2; j_call: TRBJ2-5; cdr3_aa: CASRIVSGSRSQETQYF; cdr3_nt: TGTGCCAGCCGTATTGTCAGCGGGAGTCGCTCCCAAGAGACCCAGTACTTC
v_call: TRBV15; cdr3_length: 15; clone_size: .; d_call: .; j_call: TRBJ2-5; cdr3_aa: CATSRDPGRQETQYF; cdr3_nt: TGTGCCACCAGCAGAGATCCGGGGCGTCAAGAGACCCAGTACTTC
v_call: TRBV24-1; cdr3_length: 13; clone_size: few; d_call: .; j_call: TRBJ2-7; cdr3_aa: CATSEGTRSEQYF; cdr3_nt: TGTGCCACCAGTGAAGGTACTAGAAGCGAGCAGTACTTC
v_call: TRBV27; cdr3_length: 15; clone_size: .; d_call: TRBD1; j_call: TRBJ1-5; cdr3_aa: CASSPDRVSNQPQHF; cdr3_nt: TGTGCCAGCAGCCCCGACAGGGTTAGCAATCAGCCCCAGCATTTT
v_call: TRBV11-2; cdr3_length: 14; clone_size: .; d_call: .; j_call: TRBJ2-7; cdr3_aa: CASSLEVESYEQYF; cdr3_nt: TGTGCCAGCAGCTTAGAGGTGGAAAGCTACGAGCAGTACTTC
v_call: TRBV6-2/TRBV6-3; cdr3_length: 14; clone_size: .; d_call: .; j_call: TRBJ1-2; cdr3_aa: CASSYGRGGYGYTF; cdr3_nt: TGTGCCAGCAGTTACGGCAGGGGAGGCTATGGCTACACCTTC
v_call: TRBV4-1; cdr3_length: 13; clone_size: .; d_call: TRBD1; j_call: TRBJ2-7; cdr3_aa: CASAKTGSYEQYF; cdr3_nt: TGCGCCAGCGCCAAGACAGGGTCCTACGAGCAGTACTTC
v_call: TRBV11-2; cdr3_length: 14; clone_size: .; d_call: .; j_call: TRBJ1-1; cdr3_aa: CASSRTGIGTEAFF; cdr3_nt: TGTGCCAGCAGTCGAACAGGGATCGGCACTGAAGCTTTCTTT
v_call: TRBV9; cdr3_length: 15; clone_size: .; d_call: .; j_call: TRBJ1-3; cdr3_aa: CASSASGSSGNTIYF; cdr3_nt: TGTGCCAGCAGCGCATCCGGGAGCTCTGGAAACACCATATATTTT